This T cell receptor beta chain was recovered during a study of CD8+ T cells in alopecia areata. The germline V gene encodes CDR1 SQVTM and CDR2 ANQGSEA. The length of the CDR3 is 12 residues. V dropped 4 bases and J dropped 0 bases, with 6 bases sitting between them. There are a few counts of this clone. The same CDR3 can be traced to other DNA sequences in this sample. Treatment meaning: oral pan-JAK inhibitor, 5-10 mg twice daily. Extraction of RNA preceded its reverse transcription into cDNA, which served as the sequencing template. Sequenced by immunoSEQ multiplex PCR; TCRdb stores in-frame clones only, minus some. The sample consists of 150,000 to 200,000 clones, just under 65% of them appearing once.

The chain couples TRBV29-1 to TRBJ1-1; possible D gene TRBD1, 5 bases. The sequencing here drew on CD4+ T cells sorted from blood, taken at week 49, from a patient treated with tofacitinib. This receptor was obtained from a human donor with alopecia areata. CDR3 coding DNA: TGCAGCGTTGCAGGGCTGAACACTGAAGCTTTCTTT. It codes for CSVAGLNTEAFF.